A single sample gave rise to the 31 T cell receptor beta chains below, sequenced in a study of blood T cell repertoires in COVID-19. Profiling relied on immunoSEQ multiplex PCR, and the TCRdb table lists in-frame clones only, not all of them. The sample lists approximately 250,000 clones, more than 70% seen once, with approximately 6.2% in the top ten. Input material: peripheral blood. The receptors come from a woman over 75 with COVID-19, enrolled during active disease.

The rearrangement uses TRBV2 and TRBJ2-3, with 9 bases fitting TRBD1. The germline V gene encodes CDR1 SNHLY and CDR2 FYNNEI. The CDR3 is 13 amino acids. J was trimmed by 4 bases and V by 8 bases; bases with no gene match: 4. The CDR3 DNA reads as TGTGCCAGCGACAGGGGGACCGCAGATACGCAGTATTTT. It specifies CASDRGTADTQYF.

This chain links TRBV11-1 with TRBJ2-5; D is perhaps TRBD2 (6 bases). This CDR3 contains 13 residues. From germline, CDR1 is SGHAT and CDR2 FQDESV (reference sequence). The V end lost 5 bases, the J end lost 5 bases, and 12 bases lay between the germline ends. The CDR3 reads CASSTGGWETQYF. The CDR3 region has the DNA TGTGCCAGCAGCACCGGGGGTTGGGAGACCCAGTACTTC. The complete variable domain, with remaining parts taken from reference TRBV11-1 and TRBJ2-5, reads EAEVAQSPRYKITEKSQAVAFWCDPISGHATLYWYRQILGQGPELLVQFQDESVVDDSQLPKDRFSAERLKGVDSTLKIQPAELGDSAMYLCASSTGGWETQYFGPGTRLLVL.

This clone was counted between two and nine times. The J gene is TRBJ2-3, the V gene TRBV2, with 12 bases identical to TRBD2. Trimming at V came to 8 bases and at J to 9 bases, leaving 9 bases not matched to a gene. The CDR3 length is 14 residues. CDR1 and CDR2 from the germline V gene are SNHLY and FYNNEI. CDR3 DNA: TGTGCCAGCGTCGCGACTAGCGGGGGAAGGACGCAGTATTTT. It specifies CASVATSGGRTQYF.

The V call is TRBV29-1, the J call TRBJ1-1; 7 bases map to TRBD1. With 7 bases clipped from V and 1 base from J, the junction kept 6 bases outside the gene matches. Germline CDR1 and CDR2: SQVTM and ANQGSEA. The CDR3 sequence is 13 residues long. The CDR3 loop reads CSAPGQANTEAFF. CDR3 DNA sequence: TGCAGCGCCCCTGGACAGGCGAACACTGAAGCTTTCTTT.

The chain employs TRBV6-2 or TRBV6-3 and TRBJ1-5, with 10 bases matching TRBD1. Losses at the gene ends were 0 bases for V and 9 bases for J; bases not matched to a gene: 8. CDR1 MNHEY and CDR2 SVGEGT come from the germline V gene. This CDR3 comprises 16 residues. DNA of the CDR3: TGTGCCAGCAGTTACTCTCCGGACAGGGGGAATAGGCCCCAGCATTTT. Residues: CASSYSPDRGNRPQHF.

This chain links TRBV15 with TRBJ2-7; TRBD1 might be the D (5 bases). Germline V gene data show CDR1 as LNHNV and CDR2 as YYDKDF (reference sequence). V was clipped by 3 bases and J by 0 bases, with 9 bases between them. The CDR3 has 14 residues. CDR3 nucleotide sequence: TGTGCCACCAGCAGGGACACCCACTCCTACGAGCAGTACTTC. Translating it yields CATSRDTHSYEQYF.

The chain carries TRBV7-9 and TRBJ1-2; D is uncertain. CDR1 SEHNR and CDR2 FQNEAQ come from the germline V gene (reference sequence). The CDR3 sequence is 15 residues long. Trimming pared 7 bases from V and 2 bases from J, leaving 17 bases between. The CDR3 protein is CASTPNIEWNYGYTF. CDR3 nucleotides: TGTGCCAGCACCCCAAATATAGAATGGAACTATGGCTACACCTTC.

V is TRBV27 and J is TRBJ2-3, with 12 bases matching TRBD2. J lost 4 bases, V lost 6 bases, and 5 bases had no gene match. Germline lookup yields CDR1 MNHEY and CDR2 SMNVEV (reference sequence). The CDR3 sequence is 15 residues long. CDR3 coding DNA: TGTGCCAGCAGGTCTAGCGGGGGGGCCGCAGATACGCAGTATTTT. Encoded protein: CASRSSGGAADTQYF.

The V gene is TRBV11-2, the J gene TRBJ2-3, with D perhaps TRBD2 (7 bases). CDR3 size: 14 residues. Trimming cost V 6 bases and J 2 bases, with 12 bases left between them. Germline V gene sequence: CDR1 SGHAT, CDR2 FQNNGV. CDR3 amino acids: CASSRGGVTDTQYF. CDR3 sequence (DNA): TGTGCCAGCAGTCGAGGGGGGGTCACAGATACGCAGTATTTT.

The chain has TRBV12-3 or TRBV12-4 and TRBJ1-1, with D uncertain. The length of the CDR3 is 12 residues. With 6 bases removed from V and 7 bases from J, the gap between germline ends came to 12 bases. The CDR3, as DNA: TGTGCCAGCAGCTTTATCGGGGTTGAAGCTTTCTTT. Protein sequence: CASSFIGVEAFF.

The rearrangement uses TRBV24-1 and TRBJ2-5; the D gene is possibly TRBD2 (5 bases). The CDR3 runs 14 residues. Germline lookup yields CDR1 KGHDR and CDR2 SFDVKD. Trimming took off 7 bases at V and 4 bases at J, with 15 bases between the two ends. The CDR3 DNA reads as TGTGCCACCAGCTCCGTGGGGAGTAGAGAGACCCAGTACTTC. The encoded protein is CATSSVGSRETQYF.

The rearrangement links TRBV24-1 to TRBJ2-3, with D possibly being TRBD1 (6 bases). This CDR3 contains 16 residues. V lost 3 bases, J lost 4 bases, and 16 bases lay in between. Per the germline V gene, CDR1 is KGHDR and CDR2 is SFDVKD. The CDR3 bases are TGTGCCACCAGTGATACGGCAGGGGTGTATTCAGATACGCAGTATTTT. Translated: CATSDTAGVYSDTQYF.

The chain carries TRBV7-9 and TRBJ1-5; TRBD1 aligns across 7 bases. Trimming removed 1 base from V and 7 bases from J; junction bases left unmatched: 10. This CDR3 is 16 amino acids long. Germline V gene sequence: CDR1 SEHNR, CDR2 FQNEAQ (reference sequence). CDR3 DNA: TGTGCCAGCAGCTTAGTCGGGACAGCTATTGGGCAGCCCCAGCATTTT. Protein sequence: CASSLVGTAIGQPQHF. The whole variable domain, filled in from reference TRBV7-9 and TRBJ1-5, reads DTGVSQNPRHKITKRGQNVTFRCDPISEHNRLYWYRQTLGQGPEFLTYFQNEAQLEKSRLLSDRFSAERPKGSFSTLEIQRTEQGDSAMYLCASSLVGTAIGQPQHFGDGTRLSIL.

This clone was detected only once. The rearrangement uses TRBV7-8 and TRBJ1-4; maybe TRBD1 (6 bases). CDR1 SGHVS and CDR2 FQNEAQ come from the germline V gene. The CDR3 runs to 14 residues. V lost 4 bases and J 8 bases, leaving 14 bases between the germline ends. Here the CDR3 DNA reads TGTGCCAGCAGCTCCAGGGGATTAAGAGAAAAACTGTTTTTT. Encoded protein: CASSSRGLREKLFF.

The chain employs TRBV6-5 and TRBJ2-3; TRBD1 aligns across 7 bases. CDR1 and CDR2 (germline): MNHEY, SVGAGI. The CDR3 consists of 15 residues. The V segment lost 4 bases and the J segment 0 bases; nucleotides outside the gene matches: 4. CDR3 bases: TGTGCCAGCAGTTCCAGGGGGTTTAGCACAGATACGCAGTATTTT. It translates to CASSSRGFSTDTQYF.

In its sample, this clone was seen once. This chain uses TRBV3-1 (or the pseudogene TRBV3-2) with TRBJ2-7, with D perhaps TRBD2 (6 bases). V was cut by 4 bases and J by 4 bases, with 23 bases left in between. Germline loops: CDR1 LGHDT, CDR2 YNNKEL (reference sequence). The CDR3 spans 17 residues. The CDR3 region has the DNA TGTGCCAGCAGCCCCGCCGCGGCTAGCGTGGGGGTATACGAGCAGTACTTC. It translates to CASSPAAASVGVYEQYF.

In its sample, this clone was seen once. The same CDR3 is also encoded by other DNA sequences in this sample. The CDR3 sequence: CASSLEGQENQPQHF. Here the CDR3 DNA reads TGCGCCAGCAGCTTGGAGGGACAGGAAAATCAGCCCCAGCATTTT. The rearrangement uses TRBV5-1 and TRBJ1-5, with 8 bases lining up with TRBD1. The V gene end was trimmed by 0 bases and the J gene end by 4 bases; junction bases not matched to a gene: 3. The CDR3 contains 15 residues. Germline V lookup: CDR1 SGHRS, CDR2 YFSETQ.

The chain combines TRBV5-8 with TRBJ2-1; weak D call: TRBD2 (5 bases). The germline V gene encodes CDR1 SGHTS and CDR2 YDEGEE. V was cut by 5 bases and J by 8 bases, with 20 bases left in between. This CDR3 region has 15 residues. This CDR3 reads CASRNNGLASHEQFF. CDR3 nucleotides: TGTGCCAGCAGAAACAATGGGCTAGCAAGTCATGAGCAGTTCTTC.

The chain is built from TRBV5-1 and TRBJ1-1; TRBD1 matches at 7 bases. CDR3 size: 15 residues. The trim removed 1 base at V and 0 bases at J, leaving 3 bases unmatched. Germline loops: CDR1 SGHRS, CDR2 YFSETQ. The CDR3 DNA is TGCGCCAGCAGCTTGACCCAGGGGGTGAACACTGAAGCTTTCTTT. Protein: CASSLTQGVNTEAFF.

The chain employs TRBV7-2 and TRBJ1-1; D remains ambiguous. This CDR3 is built from 14 residues. Germline CDR1 SGHTA, CDR2 FQGNSA. V lost 2 bases, J lost 6 bases, and 13 bases lay in between. The CDR3 nucleotides read TGTGCCAGCAGCTTAACTTTGGTCGCGGCTGAAGCTTTCTTT. Its protein is CASSLTLVAAEAFF.

This clone was recorded only once. The chain joins TRBV14 to TRBJ2-1; D perhaps matches TRBD2 (6 bases). Germline-derived CDR1 and CDR2 are SGHDN and FVKESK. The CDR3 sequence is 13 residues long. The ends were cut back, 2 bases at V and 9 bases at J, with 11 bases in the middle. Here the CDR3 reads CASSQIRGIEQFF. The CDR3 DNA sequence: TGTGCCAGCAGCCAAATACGGGGGATTGAGCAGTTCTTC.

Points on this clone: This specimen includes other DNA sequences encoding the same CDR3. The rearrangement uses TRBV5-1 and TRBJ2-3; 7 nucleotides align to TRBD2. This CDR3 has 14 amino acids. Germline assignment: CDR1 SGHRS and CDR2 YFSETQ. Trimming cost V 2 bases and J 0 bases; bases outside gene matches: 0. The CDR3, as DNA: TGCGCCAGCAGCTTAGCGGGGAGCACAGATACGCAGTATTTT. Protein product: CASSLAGSTDTQYF. Full variable domain (missing parts from reference TRBV5-1 and TRBJ2-3): KAGVTQTPRYLIKTRGQQVTLSCSPISGHRSVSWYQQTPGQGLQFLFEYFSETQRNKGNFPGRFSGRQFSNSRSEMNVSTLELGDSALYLCASSLAGSTDTQYFGPGTRLTVL.

Only a few counts were recorded for this clone. The rearrangement joins TRBV12-5 to TRBJ1-1; TRBD1 matches 9 bases. The CDR3 totals 13 residues. Germline V lookup: CDR1 LGHNT, CDR2 FRNRAP. Trimming cost V 5 bases and J 5 bases; bases outside gene matches: 3. CDR3 DNA: TGTGCTAGTGGTCCAGGACAGGGGACTGAAGCTTTCTTT. Its protein product is CASGPGQGTEAFF.

The rearrangement uses TRBV7-2 and TRBJ2-1, with D tentatively TRBD2 (5 bases). The CDR3 length is 15 residues. The V gene lost 1 base and the J gene lost 12 bases, with 19 bases spanning the gap. Germline loops: CDR1 SGHTA, CDR2 FQGNSA. Written as DNA, the CDR3 is TGTGCCAGCAGCTTAGATCCGGGATCGCGTGACTGGCAGTTCTTC. This encodes CASSLDPGSRDWQFF.

This rearrangement joins TRBV29-1 to TRBJ2-7; 10 bases fit TRBD2. The J segment lost 3 bases and the V segment lost 6 bases, leaving 8 bases of the junction unmatched. The CDR3 has 14 amino acids. Germline loops: CDR1 SQVTM, CDR2 ANQGSEA. In nucleotides, the CDR3 is TGCAGCGTCAAGGGGGCTAGCGGGAGCTACGAGCAGTACTTC. This encodes CSVKGASGSYEQYF.

The chain combines TRBV4-1 with TRBJ2-7; perhaps TRBD2 as D (5 bases). There are 14 residues in the CDR3. CDR1 and CDR2 from the germline V gene are MGHRA and YSYEKL. Deletions cut 4 bases from V and 2 bases from J, with 12 bases between. The CDR3 protein is CASSRFGDTYEQYV. DNA for the CDR3: TGCGCCAGCAGCCGGTTCGGGGATACCTACGAGCAGTACGTC.

The V gene is TRBV5-6, the J gene TRBJ1-2; D perhaps matches TRBD1 (6 bases). Germline V gene lookup returns CDR1 SGHDT and CDR2 YYEEEE. V shed 5 bases and J shed 6 bases, with 17 bases lying between them. This CDR3 is built from 14 residues. This CDR3 reads CASRLQGIGNGYTF. Here the CDR3 DNA reads TGTGCCAGCAGATTACAGGGAATCGGTAATGGCTACACCTTC.

Here the CDR3 reads CASSPIAGVSYNEQFF. CDR3 bases: TGTGCCAGCAGCCCGATAGCGGGGGTCTCTTACAATGAGCAGTTCTTC. The V and J genes are TRBV3-1 (or the pseudogene TRBV3-2) and TRBJ2-1, with 9 bases lining up with TRBD2. The CDR3 totals 16 residues. Trimming took 4 bases from V and 4 from J; bases not matched to a gene: 8. Germline lookup yields CDR1 LGHDT and CDR2 YNNKEL (reference sequence).

This clone was seen a handful of times. The chain employs TRBV24-1 and TRBJ1-2, with TRBD1 matching over 11 bases. V lost 4 bases, J lost 6 bases, and 12 bases stayed unmatched. CDR1 and CDR2 from the germline V gene are KGHDR and SFDVKD. The CDR3 extends over 17 amino acids. The CDR3 nucleotides read TGTGCCACCAGTGACTCGGACAGGGGGCTCCGTAATCATGGCTACACCTTC. It specifies CATSDSDRGLRNHGYTF.

The chain has TRBV28 and TRBJ2-5; 8 bases match TRBD1. J lost 3 bases, V lost 5 bases, and 8 bases had no gene match. Germline values: CDR1 MDHEN, CDR2 SYDVKM. The CDR3 is 15 amino acids. The CDR3 region has the DNA TGTGCCAGCAGTGACCAGGGGGCCGGGAAAGAGACCCAGTACTTC. Translation gives CASSDQGAGKETQYF. Variable domain in full (rest from reference TRBV28 and TRBJ2-5): DVKVTQSSRYLVKRTGEKVFLECVQDMDHENMFWYRQDPGLGLRLIYFSYDVKMKEKGDIPEGYSVSREKKERFSLILESASTNQTSMYLCASSDQGAGKETQYFGPGTRLLVL.

The J gene is TRBJ2-5, the V gene TRBV7-2; the D is unclear. Trimming shortened V by 5 bases and J by 5 bases, and 9 bases separated the two germline ends. Germline CDR1 SGHTA, CDR2 FQGNSA. CDR3 size: 12 residues. CDR3 coding DNA: TGTGCCAGCAGCCCCCTCCGGGAGACCCAGTACTTC. Its protein product is CASSPLRETQYF.